The TCR beta chain described here comes from a study of blood T cell repertoires in COVID-19. For the study at large: The analysed material was cDNA or gDNA that came from T cells, B-cell-depleted T cells, or PBMCs.

Enrollees, roughly 18 to 95 years old, lived in about two dozen US areas. The sample holds a few counts of this clone. Using immunoSEQ multiplex PCR, the repertoire was profiled, and TCRdb retains in-frame clones only, with some absent. Found here are fewer than 400,000 clones, 70% to 90% of them singletons; the top ten hold 2.2%. Deletions cut 9 bases from V and 8 bases from J, with 17 bases between. Germline lookup yields CDR1 SEHNR and CDR2 FQNEAQ (reference sequence). The CDR3 has 14 amino acids. Source material: PBMCs or T cells enriched from blood (not recorded which). The chain carries TRBV7-9 and TRBJ1-6; a weak D match, TRBD1 (6 bases). The receptor comes from a man aged 30 to 39 who had recovered from COVID-19. The CDR3 bases are TGTGCCAGGGGTCTTTCAGGGGATGATTCACCCCTCCACTTT. Translation: CARGLSGDDSPLHF.